The 7 T cell receptor beta chains below were found in one sample sequenced in a study of T-cell reconstitution after alpha-beta-depleted transplantation in children. Preparation of the TCRbeta library involved a method that used unique molecular identifiers. MiXCR, run by TCRdb on the PCR reads, gives a single entry per CDR3 protein. The sample lists about 200,000 distinct CDR3 sequences; approximately 6.9% were seen once. Sequences were derived from PBMCs, sampled before TCRalphabeta/CD19-depleted stem cell transplant. These receptors originate from a boy younger than 10 with acute lymphoblastic leukemia, due to receive a stem cell transplant.

This chain links TRBV5-1 with TRBJ2-1; the match to TRBD2 covers 9 bases. CDR1 is SGHRS and CDR2 is YFSETQ in the germline V gene. CDR3 length equals 14 residues. V shed 6 bases and J 5 bases; nucleotides not matched to a gene: 6. The CDR3 spells CASNVRGGDNEQFF. CDR3 coding DNA: TGCGCCAGCAATGTGCGGGGGGGGGACAATGAGCAGTTCTTC.

The genes are TRBV7-2 and TRBJ2-5; D is perhaps TRBD2 (6 bases). Germline V gene sequence: CDR1 SGHTA, CDR2 FQGNSA. The CDR3 is made up of 16 amino acids. Trimming stripped 1 base from V and 0 bases from J, with 12 bases between. CDR3 DNA sequence: TGTGCCAGCAGCTTAGGGCTAGCGCCGTACCAAGAGACCCAGTACTTC. Protein product: CASSLGLAPYQETQYF.

This clonotype was recorded many times. This chain uses TRBV28 with TRBJ2-3; D uncertain. This CDR3 spans 12 amino acids. Germline CDR1 and CDR2: MDHEN and SYDVKM. Trimming took off 8 bases at V and 9 bases at J, with 15 bases between the two ends. The CDR3 region is CASSILDGTQYF. The CDR3 DNA follows: TGTGCCAGCTCGATCCTCGATGGAACGCAGTATTTT.

This clonotype occurred many times. The chain combines TRBV14 with TRBJ2-2, with TRBD1 matching 8 bases. After removal of 2 bases from V and 4 bases from J, the junction contained 3 bases not matched to a gene. This CDR3 has 15 amino acids. Germline assignment: CDR1 SGHDN and CDR2 FVKESK. The CDR3 sequence: CASSQLTGGTGELFF. In DNA form, the CDR3 reads TGTGCCAGCAGCCAACTAACAGGGGGCACCGGGGAGCTGTTTTTT. Looking up the rest from reference TRBV14 and TRBJ2-2 gives the full variable domain: EAGVTQFPSHSVIEKGQTVTLRCDPISGHDNLYWYRRVMGKEIKFLLHFVKESKQDESGMPNNRFLAERTGGTYSTLKVQPAELEDSGVYFCASSQLTGGTGELFFGEGSRLTVL.

This clonotype was seen many times. V and J are TRBV18 and TRBJ1-1; unclear D gene. The length of the CDR3 is 15 residues. CDR1 KGHSH and CDR2 LQKENI come from the germline V gene. V was clipped by 2 bases and J by 2 bases, with 12 bases between them. CDR3 loop: CASSPDPAVNTEAFF. The CDR3 DNA reads TGTGCCAGCTCACCAGACCCTGCAGTTAACACTGAAGCTTTCTTT.

This clonotype was recorded at least ten times. The chain is built from TRBV7-2 and TRBJ2-4; 7 bases line up with TRBD1. The CDR3 runs to 14 residues. Trimming took 5 bases from V and 7 from J; bases not matched to a gene: 8. The V gene's germline CDR1 is SGHTA and CDR2 FQGNSA. The CDR3 reads CASSRQTGNNIQYF. The CDR3 coding sequence is TGTGCCAGCAGCCGACAGACAGGGAACAACATTCAGTACTTC.

The table lists this clonotype with many counts. CDR3: CAISLTSGGQETQYF. The CDR3 bases are TGTGCCATCAGCCTTACTAGCGGGGGACAAGAGACCCAGTACTTC. The chain links TRBV10-3 to TRBJ2-5; TRBD2 matches at 11 bases. Looked up from germline, CDR1 is ENHRY and CDR2 is SYGVKD. This CDR3 comprises 15 residues. V lost 6 bases, J lost 2 bases, and 5 bases stayed unmatched.